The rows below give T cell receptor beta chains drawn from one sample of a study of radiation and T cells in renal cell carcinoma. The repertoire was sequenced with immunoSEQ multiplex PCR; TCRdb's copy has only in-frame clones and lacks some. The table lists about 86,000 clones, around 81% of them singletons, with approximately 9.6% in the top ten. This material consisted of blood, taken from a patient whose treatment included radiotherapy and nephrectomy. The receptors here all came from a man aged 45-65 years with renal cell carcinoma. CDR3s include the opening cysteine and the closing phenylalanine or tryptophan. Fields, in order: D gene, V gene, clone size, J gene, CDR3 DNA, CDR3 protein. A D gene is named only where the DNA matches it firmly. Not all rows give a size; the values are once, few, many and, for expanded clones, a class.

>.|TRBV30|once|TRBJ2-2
TGTGCCTGGAGTTTGGGCACCGGGGAGCTGTTTTTT
CAWSLGTGELFF
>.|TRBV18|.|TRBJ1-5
TGTGCCAGCTCACCCGAACCCGGCAATCAGCCCCAGCATTTT
CASSPEPGNQPQHF
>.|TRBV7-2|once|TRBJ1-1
TGTGCCAGCAGCTACAAGAACACTGAAGCTTTCTTT
CASSYKNTEAFF
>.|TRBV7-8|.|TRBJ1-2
TGTGCCAGCAGCTTTGGACGGAACTATGGCTACACCTTC
CASSFGRNYGYTF
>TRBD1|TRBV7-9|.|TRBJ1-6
TGTGCCATCACGGGGGATCAGGGGGCTCGTTCACCCCTCCACTTT
CAITGDQGARSPLHF
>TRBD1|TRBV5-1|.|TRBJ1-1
TGCGCCAGCAGCTTGGGACAGGGGGTCGGGTACACTGAAGCTTTCTTT
CASSLGQGVGYTEAFF
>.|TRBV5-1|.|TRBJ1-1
TGCGCCAGCAGGGTAAGGGACAATACTGAAGCTTTCTTT
CASRVRDNTEAFF
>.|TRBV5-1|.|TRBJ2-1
TGCGCCAGCAGTCCTGACCCCGACAATGAGCAGTTCTTC
CASSPDPDNEQFF
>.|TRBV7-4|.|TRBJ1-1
TGTGCCAGCAGCTTAGGTGGTCCGGTGGCTGAAGCTTTCTTT
CASSLGGPVAEAFF
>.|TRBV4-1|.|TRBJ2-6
TGCGCCAGCAGCCAATTAACAGGGTTTGGGGCCAACGTCCTGACTTTC
CASSQLTGFGANVLTF
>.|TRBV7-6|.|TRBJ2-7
TGTGCCAGCAGCTTAAAGGAGGGCTCAATCTCCTACGAGCAGTACTTC
CASSLKEGSISYEQYF
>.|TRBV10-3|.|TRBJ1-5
TGTGCCATCAGTGAGTCTGACCGGGGCCAGCCCCAGCATTTT
CAISESDRGQPQHF
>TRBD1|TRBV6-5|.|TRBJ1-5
TGTGCCAGCAGGAGGGACAGGGAAATAGGTCAGCCCCAGCATTTT
CASRRDREIGQPQHF
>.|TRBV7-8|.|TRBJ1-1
TGTGCCACCCTTCTTGGTTTGGGGGGCCTCACTGAAGCTTTCTTT
CATLLGLGGLTEAFF
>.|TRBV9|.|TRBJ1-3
TGTGCCAGCAGCGTAGAACCGTTCTCTGGAAACACCATATATTTT
CASSVEPFSGNTIYF
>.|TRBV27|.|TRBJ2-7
TGTGCCAGCAGACCATCGGGGGCCTACGAGCAGTACTTC
CASRPSGAYEQYF
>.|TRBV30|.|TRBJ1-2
TGTGCCTGGATAGGCCAGGCTAACTATGGCTACACCTTC
CAWIGQANYGYTF
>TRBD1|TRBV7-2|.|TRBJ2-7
TGTGCCAGCAGCCCGGGACAGGGGTTTTACTACGAGCAGTACTTC
CASSPGQGFYYEQYF
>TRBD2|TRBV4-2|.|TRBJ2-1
TGTGCCAGCAGCCAAGATCCCCCCCGGAGCGGGGGATACAATGAGCAGTTCTTC
CASSQDPPRSGGYNEQFF
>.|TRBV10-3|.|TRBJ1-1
TGTGCCATCAGTGAGTCGAGGGTCCCAGGGGAAGACACTGAAGCTTTCTTT
CAISESRVPGEDTEAFF
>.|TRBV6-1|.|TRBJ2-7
TGTGCCAGCAGTAAAATGCCGGACACCCACGAGCAGTACTTC
CASSKMPDTHEQYF
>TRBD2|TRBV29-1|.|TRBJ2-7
TGCAGCGTGTGGCAGCGGGAGCGGACCTACGAGCAGTACTTC
CSVWQRERTYEQYF
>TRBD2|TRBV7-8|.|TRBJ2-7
TGTGCCAGCAACCGGAACCGGGGGGGGGAGCAGTACTTC
CASNRNRGGEQYF
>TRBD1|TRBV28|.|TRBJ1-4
TGTGCCAGCAGTTCTCCCCCCGGACAGGGAGACGAAAAACTGTTTTTT
CASSSPPGQGDEKLFF
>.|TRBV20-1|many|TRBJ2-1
TGCAGTGCTAGAGATTTGGGGGAGCAGTTCTTC
CSARDLGEQFF
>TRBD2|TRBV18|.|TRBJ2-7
TGTGCCAGCTCAGGGGGACTAGCCCCCGCCTACGAGCAGTACTTC
CASSGGLAPAYEQYF
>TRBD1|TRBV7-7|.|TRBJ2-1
TGTGCTAGCAGCTTAGGACAGGGGCTCTACAATGAGCAGTTCTTC
CASSLGQGLYNEQFF
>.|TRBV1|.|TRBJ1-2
TGCACCAGCACTGTGACCGATTCCGTAGGTGGCTACACCTTC
CTSTVTDSVGGYTF
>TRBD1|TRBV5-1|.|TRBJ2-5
TGCGCCAGCAGCTGGACAGGGGGCGCGGAGACCCAGTACTTC
CASSWTGGAETQYF
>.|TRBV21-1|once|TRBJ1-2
TGTGCCAGCAGCAAAGGGACAGTTAACTATGGCTACACCTTC
CASSKGTVNYGYTF
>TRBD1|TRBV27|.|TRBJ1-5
TGTGCCAGCAGTTCGGGACAGGGCTATAATCAGCCCCAGCATTTT
CASSSGQGYNQPQHF
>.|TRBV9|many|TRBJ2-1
TGTGCCAGCAGCGCCGAATACAATGAGCAGTTCTTC
CASSAEYNEQFF
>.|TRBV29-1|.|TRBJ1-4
TGCAGCGTTGGGGGGCGGGATGAAAAACTGTTTTTT
CSVGGRDEKLFF
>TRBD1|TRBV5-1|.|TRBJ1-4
TGCGCCAGCAGCTTGTCCAGGGGGCTCGGCGAAAAACTGTTTTTT
CASSLSRGLGEKLFF
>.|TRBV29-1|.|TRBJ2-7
TGCAGCGCCATTGGAAAGACTAACTCCTACGAGCAGTACTTC
CSAIGKTNSYEQYF
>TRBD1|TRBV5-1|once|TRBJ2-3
TGCGCCAGCAGCCAGGGACAGGGGAGCACAGATACGCAGTATTTT
CASSQGQGSTDTQYF
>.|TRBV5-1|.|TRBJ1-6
TGCGCCAGCAGCTTGAAAGCCCGGCAGGATGAAGGGCCCTATAATTCACCCCTCCACTTT
CASSLKARQDEGPYNSPLHF
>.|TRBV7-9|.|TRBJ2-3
TGTGCCAGCAGCCCCCTTTCGGATACGCAGTATTTT
CASSPLSDTQYF
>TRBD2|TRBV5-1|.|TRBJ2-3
TGCGCCAGCAGCTTGGGACTAGCGGGAGGGTCGTCCGATACGCAGTATTTT
CASSLGLAGGSSDTQYF
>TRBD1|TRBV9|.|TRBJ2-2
TGTGCCAGCGCCACAGGGGTCGGCGGGGAGCTGTTTTTT
CASATGVGGELFF
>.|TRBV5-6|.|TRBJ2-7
TGTGCCAGCAGCTTCCGGGACGGACGACCCTACGAGCAGTACTTC
CASSFRDGRPYEQYF
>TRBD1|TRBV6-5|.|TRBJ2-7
TGTGCCAGCAGTGGACAGGGAACGGACGAGCAGTACTTC
CASSGQGTDEQYF
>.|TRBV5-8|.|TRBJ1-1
TGTGCCAGCTCCTGGGGGGGGTGGAACTCTGAAGCTTTCTTT
CASSWGGWNSEAFF
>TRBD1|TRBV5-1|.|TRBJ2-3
TGCGCCAGCAGCTCCGGGACAGTGACTAGCACAGATACGCAGTATTTT
CASSSGTVTSTDTQYF
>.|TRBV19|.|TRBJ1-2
TGTGCCAGTAGTATGAGGTCGCAAGGGTATGGCTACACCTTC
CASSMRSQGYGYTF
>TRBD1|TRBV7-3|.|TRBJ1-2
TGTGCCAGCAGCTCTGGACAGGGCTATGGCTACACCTTC
CASSSGQGYGYTF
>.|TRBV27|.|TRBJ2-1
TGTGCCAGCAGCCTAAGCGGAACCTATAGCTCCTACAATGAGCAGTTCTTC
CASSLSGTYSSYNEQFF
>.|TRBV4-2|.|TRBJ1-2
TGTGCCAGCAGCCGGCAATACCAAAGGGACATAAACTATGGCTACACCTTC
CASSRQYQRDINYGYTF
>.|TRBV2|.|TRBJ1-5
TGTGCCAGCAGACAGGGCGGCAATCAGCCCCAGCATTTT
CASRQGGNQPQHF
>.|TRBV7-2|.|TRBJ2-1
TGTGCCAGCAGCATCCCCCCTGGGCCCCCCTACAATGAGCAGTTCTTC
CASSIPPGPPYNEQFF
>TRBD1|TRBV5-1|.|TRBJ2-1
TGCGCCAGCAGCTTTTCGGACAGGGGGCAGAATGAGCAGTTCTTC
CASSFSDRGQNEQFF
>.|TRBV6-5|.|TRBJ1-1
TGTGCCAGCAGTTACTCGGGGTTAAGGAACACTGAAGCTTTCTTT
CASSYSGLRNTEAFF
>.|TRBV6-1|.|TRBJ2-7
TGTGCCAGCAGTGAGGGGACATCTCGCTACGAGCAGTACTTC
CASSEGTSRYEQYF
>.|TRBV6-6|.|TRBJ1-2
TGTGCCAGCAGGGGTGGGAGCGGGGGCTACACCTTC
CASRGGSGGYTF
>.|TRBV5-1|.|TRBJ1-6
TGCGCCAGCAGCTTGTTGGGACAAGGGGATTCACCCCTCCACTTT
CASSLLGQGDSPLHF
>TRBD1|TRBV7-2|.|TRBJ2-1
TGTGCCAGCAGCTTAGGACAGGGGGAGTACAATGAGCAGTTCTTC
CASSLGQGEYNEQFF
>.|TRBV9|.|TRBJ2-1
TGTGCCAGCAGCGGGGGAGTTAGCTCCTACAATGAGCAGTTCTTC
CASSGGVSSYNEQFF
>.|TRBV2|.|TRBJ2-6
TGTGCCAGCAGTGAACCCTCTGGGGCCAACGTCCTGACTTTC
CASSEPSGANVLTF
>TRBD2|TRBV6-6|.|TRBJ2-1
TGTGCCAGCAGTTACGGCGGGAGGGAGAATGAGCAGTTCTTC
CASSYGGRENEQFF